The 7 T cell receptor beta chains listed next were all sequenced from one sample in a study of cytomegalovirus exposure and HLA in healthy donors. Generated by immunoSEQ multiplex PCR, the TCRdb table keeps only in-frame clones and is missing some. The sample holds 100,000 to 120,000 clones, roughly 88% seen once. The sequencing input was PBMCs. Receptors originate from a woman aged 30 to 39 in good health and CMV-seropositive.

The rearrangement joins TRBV11-2 to TRBJ1-1; 8 bases are a match to TRBD1. Germline CDR1 and CDR2: SGHAT and FQNNGV. CDR3 length: 17 residues. The V gene end was trimmed by 5 bases and the J gene end by 6 bases; junction bases not matched to a gene: 17. Here the CDR3 reads CASSGSGTGSSDAEAFF. CDR3 nucleotides: TGTGCCAGCAGCGGGTCCGGGACAGGTTCGAGTGACGCTGAAGCTTTCTTT. The full variable domain, in which reference TRBV11-2 and TRBJ1-1 provide the parts outside the CDR3, is EAGVAQSPRYKIIEKRQSVAFWCNPISGHATLYWYQQILGQGPKLLIQFQNNGVVDDSQLPKDRFSAERLKGVDSTLKIQPAKLEDSAVYLCASSGSGTGSSDAEAFFGQGTRLTVV.

DNA for the CDR3: TGCGCCAGCAGCCAAGACTCAGGGCAAGGGTCACCCCTCCACTTT. Translating it yields CASSQDSGQGSPLHF. V and J are TRBV4-3 and TRBJ1-6, with D maybe TRBD1 (5 bases). The CDR3 length is 15 residues. Per germline, CDR1 LGHNA and CDR2 YSLEER. V gave up 0 bases and J gave up 10 bases, with 13 bases separating them.

V is TRBV19 and J is TRBJ2-1, with 10 nucleotides matching TRBD2. CDR1 is LNHDA, CDR2 SQIVND, per germline (reference sequence). CDR3 length: 15 residues. The J segment lost 3 bases and the V segment lost 7 bases, leaving 6 bases of the junction unmatched. CDR3 region: CASTPGTSDYNEQFF. The CDR3, as DNA: TGTGCCAGTACACCCGGGACTAGCGACTACAATGAGCAGTTCTTC.

The V and J genes are TRBV5-6 and TRBJ2-7; possibly TRBD1 for D (6 bases). CDR1 is SGHDT, CDR2 YYEEEE, per germline. This CDR3 region has 14 residues. V lost 2 bases to trimming and J lost 2 bases, with 11 bases between them. The CDR3 is CASSFQGTPYEQYF. In DNA, the CDR3 is TGTGCCAGCAGCTTCCAGGGGACCCCCTACGAGCAGTACTTC. The complete variable domain, with remaining parts taken from reference TRBV5-6 and TRBJ2-7, reads DAGVTQSPTHLIKTRGQQVTLRCSPKSGHDTVSWYQQALGQGPQFIFQYYEEEERQRGNFPDRFSGHQFPNYSSELNVNALLLGDSALYLCASSFQGTPYEQYFGPGTRLTVT.

The genes are TRBV9 and TRBJ1-2, with 10 bases lining up with TRBD1. Trimming took 3 bases from V and 4 from J; bases not matched to a gene: 12. Germline V lookup: CDR1 SGDLS, CDR2 YYNGEE. This CDR3 is 17 amino acids long. CDR3 in DNA: TGTGCCAGCAGCGGCGCCCCGGACAGGGGGTACATCTATGGCTACACCTTC. It yields the protein CASSGAPDRGYIYGYTF.

The chain is built from TRBV19 and TRBJ2-1, with 8 bases aligning to TRBD2. The CDR3 is made up of 15 amino acids. V gave up 3 bases and J gave up 6 bases; unmatched junction bases: 7. Germline V gene sequence: CDR1 LNHDA, CDR2 SQIVND (reference sequence). The CDR3 here is CASSMRSGTINEQFF. CDR3 nucleotides: TGTGCCAGTAGTATGCGTAGCGGGACGATCAATGAGCAGTTCTTC.

V and J are TRBV2 and TRBJ2-3, with 9 bases aligning to TRBD2. The germline V gene encodes CDR1 SNHLY and CDR2 FYNNEI. This CDR3 comprises 14 residues. V dropped 3 bases and J dropped 9; count of bases not matched to a gene: 7. CDR3 nucleotide sequence: TGTGCCAGCAGTGACGTGCTAGCGGGGCTCACGCAGTATTTT. As protein: CASSDVLAGLTQYF.